This T cell receptor (beta chain) was captured in a study of cytomegalovirus exposure and HLA in healthy donors. The donors were part of the roughly 110-subject validation cohort, which stood apart from the roughly 670-subject first cohort. This clone showed up just once. Its antigen remains unknown. Libraries were prepared by immunoSEQ multiplex PCR; TCRdb keeps only in-frame clonotypes and omits some of them. The sample holds more than 120,000 clones; 87% are singletons and the top ten take less than 5.5%. This CDR3 contains 15 residues. CDR1 is LGHNA and CDR2 is YNFKEQ in the germline V gene. Trimming stripped 1 base from V and 0 bases from J, with 9 bases between. Whole-study findings and limits: Usually a TCR sequence was rare, but some public TCRs were found in many donors. Researchers reported that three CMV-associated chains were confirmed in vitro as CMV antigen-specific. Among TCR beta chains, those listed as cytomegalovirus-associated numbered 164.

The origin of this receptor is a man younger than 30 in good health and CMV-seropositive. The chain recombines TRBV4-2 with TRBJ1-1; D remains ambiguous. Sequencing used PBMCs. The CDR3 DNA sequence: TGTGCCAGCAGCCAAGGCGGCCCGCTGAACACTGAAGCTTTCTTT. Amino acids: CASSQGGPLNTEAFF.